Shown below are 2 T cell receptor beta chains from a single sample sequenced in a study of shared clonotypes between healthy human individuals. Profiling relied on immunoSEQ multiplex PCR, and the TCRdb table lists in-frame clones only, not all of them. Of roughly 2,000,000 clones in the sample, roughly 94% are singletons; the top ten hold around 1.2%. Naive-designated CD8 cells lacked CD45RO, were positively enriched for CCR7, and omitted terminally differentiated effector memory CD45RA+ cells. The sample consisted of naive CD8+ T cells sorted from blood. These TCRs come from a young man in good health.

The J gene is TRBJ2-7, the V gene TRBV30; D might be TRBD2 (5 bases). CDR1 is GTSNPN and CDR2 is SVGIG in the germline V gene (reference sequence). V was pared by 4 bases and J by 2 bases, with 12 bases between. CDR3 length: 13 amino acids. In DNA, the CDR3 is TGTGCCTGGATGGGAGACCATACCTACGAGCAGTACTTC. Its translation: CAWMGDHTYEQYF.

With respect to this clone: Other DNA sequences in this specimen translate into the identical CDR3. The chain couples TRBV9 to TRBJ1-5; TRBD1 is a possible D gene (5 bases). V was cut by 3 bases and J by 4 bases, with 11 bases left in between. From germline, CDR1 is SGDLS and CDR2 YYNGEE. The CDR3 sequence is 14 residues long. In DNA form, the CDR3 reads TGTGCCAGCAGCGCCGGGGCAGCAAATCAGCCCCAGCATTTT. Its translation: CASSAGAANQPQHF. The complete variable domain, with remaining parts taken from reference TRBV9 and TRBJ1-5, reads DSGVTQTPKHLITATGQRVTLRCSPRSGDLSVYWYQQSLDQGLQFLIQYYNGEERAKGNILERFSAQQFPDLHSELNLSSLELGDSALYFCASSAGAANQPQHFGDGTRLSIL.